Each of the 23 T cell receptor beta chains below was sequenced from the same sample in a study of post-analysis software for immune sequencing data. Sequencing libraries made from TCR beta cDNA carried unique molecular identifiers. TCRdb re-derived calls from the PCR reads in MiXCR, one entry per CDR3 protein. The table records approximately 730,000 distinct CDR3 sequences, around 46% of them present only once. Findings of the study overall: Controls showed lower frequencies than patients for five or six TRBV segments, and TRBV5-6, TRBV5-1 and TRBV20-1 were among these.

The antigens for these receptors are not known. The source material was blood. Source of these receptors: a girl between 10 and 17 years old with multiple sclerosis.

V and J are TRBV5-6 and TRBJ2-5, with TRBD1 identical over 8 bases. The DNA matches TRBJ2-7 better at its end, which makes the J call doubtful. The germline V gene has CDR1 SGHDT and CDR2 YYEEEE. The CDR3 has 14 amino acids. The CDR3 nucleotides are TGTGCCAGCAGCTTGGGGACAGGGATGTACGAGCAGTACTTC. Encoded protein: CASSLGTGMYEQYF.

The chain links TRBV29-1 to TRBJ2-1, with 9 bases matching TRBD2. This CDR3 has 14 amino acids. Germline trimming cut 5 bases from V and 3 bases from J; bases unmatched to any gene: 5. The germline V gene has CDR1 SQVTM and CDR2 ANQGSEA. The CDR3 nucleotides read TGCAGCGTTCAAGCGGGAGGCCTCTACAATGAGCAGTTCTTC. Translation gives CSVQAGGLYNEQFF.

This chain links TRBV10-2 with TRBJ1-2, with 12 bases aligning to TRBD1. After removal of 6 bases from V and 5 bases from J, the junction contained 19 bases not matched to a gene. Germline-derived CDR1 and CDR2 are WSHSY and SAAADI. There are 19 residues in the CDR3. The CDR3 sequence is CASSATPGTGGHFGYGYTF. The CDR3 DNA reads as TGCGCCAGCAGCGCCACTCCCGGGACAGGGGGCCACTTTGGATATGGCTACACCTTC.

The rearrangement joins TRBV2 to TRBJ1-2; D is perhaps TRBD1 (6 bases). The germline gives CDR1 SNHLY, CDR2 FYNNEI. V lost 6 bases to trimming and J lost 5 bases, with 13 bases between them. There are 13 residues in the CDR3. The CDR3 sequence is CASSDPTGYGYTF. The DNA for the CDR3 is TGTGCCAGCAGCGACCCCACAGGGTATGGCTACACCTTC.

V usage is TRBV7-2 and J usage is TRBJ2-1; D is uncertain. This CDR3 has 15 amino acids. In germline, CDR1 is SGHTA, CDR2 FQGNSA. V was cut by 3 bases and J by 7 bases, with 16 bases left in between. This CDR3 reads CASSFLRTFMNEQFF. The DNA of the CDR3 is TGTGCCAGCAGCTTTCTCCGGACCTTCATGAATGAGCAGTTCTTC.

This chain connects TRBV7-9 to TRBJ2-1; weak D call: TRBD1 (6 bases). The end of the DNA is better explained by TRBJ2-7, so the J call may be wrong. The germline V gene encodes CDR1 SEHNR and CDR2 FQNEAQ (reference sequence). CDR3 length: 16 residues. CDR3 region: CASSLDRSSSYNEQYF. CDR3 coding DNA: TGTGCCAGCAGCTTGGACAGATCTAGCTCCTACAATGAGCAGTACTTC.

V and J are TRBV7-2 and TRBJ1-4, with unresolved D. Trimming took off 1 base at V and 2 bases at J, with 14 bases between the two ends. CDR1 is SGHTA and CDR2 is FQGNSA in the germline V gene. This CDR3 region has 17 residues. The CDR3 bases are TGTGCCAGCAGCTTAGATGTGAACTTGGCGACTAATGAAAAACTGTTTTTT. The encoded protein is CASSLDVNLATNEKLFF.

The chain recombines TRBV28 with TRBJ2-7; TRBD1 or TRBD2 may be the D gene (6 bases each). The CDR3 loop spans 14 amino acids. V was shortened by 6 bases and J by 3 bases, with 15 bases between the two germline ends. Germline V lookup: CDR1 MDHEN, CDR2 SYDVKM. CDR3 sequence reads: CASSRGGDFYEQYF. The CDR3 bases are TGTGCCAGCAGCAGGGGAGGCGATTTCTACGAGCAGTACTTC.

V gene TRBV27 combines with J gene TRBJ1-2, with D possibly TRBD1 on 5 matching bases. V gave up 3 bases and J gave up 2 bases, with 10 bases separating them. Germline CDR1 MNHEY, CDR2 SMNVEV (reference sequence). The CDR3 is made up of 14 amino acids. The CDR3 region is CASSFRVGNYGYTF. The CDR3 DNA is TGTGCCAGCAGTTTCAGGGTAGGGAACTATGGCTACACCTTC.

The rearrangement uses TRBV19 and TRBJ2-7; D ambiguous. Between the trimmed V and J ends, which lost 5 bases and 0 bases, there was a span of 8 bases. The V gene's germline CDR1 is LNHDA and CDR2 SQIVND (reference sequence). This CDR3 is 13 amino acids long. CDR3 sequence reads: CASSGPTSYEQYF. CDR3 DNA sequence: TGTGCCAGTAGTGGGCCAACCTCCTACGAGCAGTACTTC.

V usage is TRBV12-3 or TRBV12-4 and J usage is TRBJ2-2; D is perhaps TRBD1 or TRBD2 (5 bases each). CDR3 size: 17 residues. The ends were cut back, 4 bases at V and 2 bases at J, with 17 bases in the middle. The CDR3 DNA follows: TGTGCCAGCAGTTATACCGGGACCACACAAAACACCGGGGAGCTGTTTTTT. It encodes CASSYTGTTQNTGELFF.

This clonotype was observed a handful of times. This rearrangement joins TRBV9 to TRBJ2-1; possibly TRBD2 for D (6 bases). CDR1 is SGDLS and CDR2 is YYNGEE in the germline V gene. The CDR3 loop spans 13 amino acids. With 4 bases removed from V and 7 bases from J, the gap between germline ends came to 12 bases. The DNA of the CDR3 is TGTGCCAGCAGCCACGGGACTGCTAATGAGCAGTTCTTC. It codes for CASSHGTANEQFF.

This clonotype was detected only a few times. The chain is built from TRBV3-1 and TRBJ1-2; 7 nucleotides agree with TRBD1. This CDR3 is 16 amino acids long. CDR1 LGHDT and CDR2 YNNKEL come from the germline V gene (reference sequence). J lost 2 bases, V lost 4 bases, and 10 bases had no gene match. The chain's CDR3 is CASSPLLGQSNYGYTF. CDR3 nucleotides: TGTGCCAGCAGCCCCCTATTGGGACAGAGCAACTATGGCTACACCTTC. Variable domain in full (rest from reference TRBV3-1 and TRBJ1-2): DTAVSQTPKYLVTQMGNDKSIKCEQNLGHDTMYWYKQDSKKFLKIMFSYNNKELIINETVPNRFSPKSPDKAHLNLHINSLELGDSAVYFCASSPLLGQSNYGYTFGSGTRLTVV.

The chain combines TRBV13 with TRBJ1-2; D might be TRBD1 (5 bases). With 5 bases removed from V and 4 bases from J, the gap between germline ends came to 20 bases. The germline gives CDR1 PRHDT, CDR2 FYEKMQ (reference sequence). The CDR3 length is 16 residues. The CDR3 coding sequence is TGTGCCAGCAGCCCAGAGGGGTCCTACAACTCCTATGGCTACACCTTC. Translating gives CASSPEGSYNSYGYTF.

This clonotype occurred a few times. The chain links TRBV15 to TRBJ2-7; 11 nucleotides agree with TRBD2. With 5 bases clipped from V and 0 bases from J, the junction kept 12 bases outside the gene matches. Germline CDR1 is LNHNV and CDR2 is YYDKDF (reference sequence). This CDR3 contains 18 residues. The CDR3 DNA follows: TGTGCCACCAGCCGAAAAAGGGCGGGGACTAGCGGCTCCTACGAGCAGTACTTC. This gives the protein CATSRKRAGTSGSYEQYF.

The chain couples TRBV30 to TRBJ2-7; D perhaps matches TRBD1 (6 bases). CDR1 is GTSNPN and CDR2 is SVGIG in the germline V gene (reference sequence). Between the trimmed V and J ends, which lost 1 base and 3 bases, there was a span of 7 bases. The CDR3 extends over 12 amino acids. Written as DNA, the CDR3 is TGTGCCTGGAGTGGGGACATCTACGAGCAGTACTTC. Protein sequence: CAWSGDIYEQYF.

A single count supports this clonotype. The CDR3 loop is CASSLKAAYSLSGANVLTF. The CDR3 bases are TGTGCCAGCAGTTTGAAGGCAGCCTATTCCCTCTCTGGGGCCAACGTCCTGACTTTC. The chain couples TRBV27 to TRBJ2-6; D remains unclear. V lost 3 bases to trimming and J lost 0 bases, with 18 bases between them. CDR3 size: 19 residues. Germline-derived CDR1 and CDR2 are MNHEY and SMNVEV (reference sequence).

The chain is built from TRBV3-1 and TRBJ2-7; 11 bases match TRBD2. Germline-derived CDR1 and CDR2 are LGHDT and YNNKEL (reference sequence). V gave up 0 bases and J gave up 7 bases; unmatched junction bases: 2. The CDR3 loop spans 14 amino acids. The CDR3, as DNA: TGTGCCAGCAGCCAAGATTGGACTAGCGGGGAGCAGTACTTC. Protein sequence: CASSQDWTSGEQYF.

A few counts support this clonotype. As DNA, the CDR3 is TGTGCCAGCAGCTATCTACCATTGGGTGTGGATGAGCAGTTCTTC. Translation: CASSYLPLGVDEQFF. The gene calls are TRBV6-5 and TRBJ2-1; D unclear. Germline V lookup: CDR1 MNHEY, CDR2 SVGAGI. CDR3 length equals 15 residues. V was trimmed by 6 bases and J by 8 bases, leaving 20 bases between them.

The rearrangement joins TRBV30 to TRBJ2-3; 9 bases are a match to TRBD1. Losses at the gene ends were 3 bases for V and 0 bases for J; bases not matched to a gene: 1. The CDR3 runs 14 residues. The germline V gene has CDR1 GTSNPN and CDR2 SVGIG (reference sequence). CDR3 sequence (DNA): TGTGCCTGGAGGGGGACAGGGAGCACAGATACGCAGTATTTT. Translation gives CAWRGTGSTDTQYF.

This clonotype has more than one count but fewer than ten. The rearrangement joins TRBV6-8 to TRBJ2-3; no clear D gene. CDR3 length: 16 amino acids. V was clipped by 2 bases and J by 0 bases, with 12 bases between them. The germline V gene has CDR1 MNHGY and CDR2 SAAAGT. CDR3 in DNA: TGTGCCAGCAGTTACCAAGACCAAGGAAGCACAGATACGCAGTATTTT. Protein sequence: CASSYQDQGSTDTQYF.

This clonotype was seen a handful of times. V gene TRBV20-1 combines with J gene TRBJ2-7, with D perhaps TRBD1 (6 bases). The CDR3 sequence is 13 residues long. Germline V gene lookup returns CDR1 DFQATT and CDR2 SNEGSKA (reference sequence). The ends were cut back, 5 bases at V and 2 bases at J, with 13 bases in the middle. Written as DNA, the CDR3 is TGCAGTGCTGTTTCGGACAGAGCCTACGAGCAGTACTTC. It is translated as CSAVSDRAYEQYF.

This clonotype was counted between two and nine times. The chain recombines TRBV28 with TRBJ1-2, with 9 positions matching TRBD1. This CDR3 contains 11 residues. J lost 8 bases, V lost 9 bases, and 4 bases had no gene match. Germline V gives CDR1 MDHEN, CDR2 SYDVKM. The CDR3 region has the DNA TGTGCCAGTAGACAGGGGGGGGGCTACACCTTC. This gives the protein CASRQGGGYTF.